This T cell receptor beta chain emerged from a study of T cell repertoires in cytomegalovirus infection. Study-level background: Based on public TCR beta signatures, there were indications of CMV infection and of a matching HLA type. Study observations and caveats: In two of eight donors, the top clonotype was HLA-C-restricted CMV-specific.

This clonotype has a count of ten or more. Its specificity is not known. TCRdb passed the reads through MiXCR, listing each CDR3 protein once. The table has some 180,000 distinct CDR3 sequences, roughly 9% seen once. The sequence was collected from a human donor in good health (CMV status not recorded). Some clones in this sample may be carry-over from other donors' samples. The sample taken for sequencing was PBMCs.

The CDR3 sequence is CSARGQGAYTEAFF. The CDR3, as DNA: TGCAGTGCTAGGGGACAGGGGGCATACACTGAAGCTTTCTTT. V gene TRBV20-1 combines with J gene TRBJ1-1; the match to TRBD1 covers 12 bases. The CDR3 is 14 residues long. V shed 3 bases, J shed 3 bases, and the junction held 2 bases outside the gene matches. Germline V CDR1 and CDR2: DFQATT, SNEGSKA (reference sequence).